This TCR beta chain was identified in a study of blood T cell repertoires in COVID-19. Looking at the study overall: PBMCs, B-cell-depleted T cells, or T cells were the source of the cDNA or gDNA that made up the material.

In the study's own analysis: Reference gene primer amplification gave nucleated cell count estimates. Repertoires were generated with immunoSEQ multiplex PCR, while TCRdb's copy carries only in-frame clones and drops some. The D gene and trimming were derived from the DNA, and the V and J assignments and clone size from that table. Found here are around 95,000 clones, 88% of them singletons; the top ten hold 4.5% to 6.5%. This CDR3 is 19 amino acids long. Germline V CDR1 and CDR2: SGHNT, YYREEE (reference sequence). Between the trimmed V and J ends, which lost 1 base and 0 bases, there was a span of 20 bases.

Material: peripheral blood. The rearrangement links TRBV5-4 to TRBJ2-4, with D possibly TRBD1 on 5 matching bases. The source of this sequence is a human donor in a cohort sampled during active COVID-19. The CDR3 DNA reads as TGTGCCAGCAGCTTGTCATTCGTGCAGGGATCCCTAGCCAAAAACATTCAGTACTTC. Protein sequence: CASSLSFVQGSLAKNIQYF.